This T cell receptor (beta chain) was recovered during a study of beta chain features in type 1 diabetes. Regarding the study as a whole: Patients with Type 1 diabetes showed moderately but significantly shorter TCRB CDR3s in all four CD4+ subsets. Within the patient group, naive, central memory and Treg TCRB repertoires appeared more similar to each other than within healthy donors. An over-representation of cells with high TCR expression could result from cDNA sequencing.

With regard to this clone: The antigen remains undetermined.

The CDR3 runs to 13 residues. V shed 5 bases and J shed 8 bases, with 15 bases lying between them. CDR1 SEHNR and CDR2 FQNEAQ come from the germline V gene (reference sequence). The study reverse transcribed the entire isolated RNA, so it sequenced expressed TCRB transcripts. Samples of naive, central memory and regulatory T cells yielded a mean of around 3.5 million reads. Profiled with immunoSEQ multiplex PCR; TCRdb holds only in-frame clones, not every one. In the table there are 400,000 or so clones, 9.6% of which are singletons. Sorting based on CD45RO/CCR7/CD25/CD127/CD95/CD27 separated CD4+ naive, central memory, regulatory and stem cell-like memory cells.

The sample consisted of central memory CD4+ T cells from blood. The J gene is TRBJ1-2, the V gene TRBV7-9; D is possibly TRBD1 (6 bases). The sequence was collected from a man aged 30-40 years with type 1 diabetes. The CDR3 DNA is TGTGCCAGCAGCCCTTCACAGGGCCAGGGCTACACCTTC. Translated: CASSPSQGQGYTF. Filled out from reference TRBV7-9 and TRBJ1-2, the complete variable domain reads DTGVSQNPRHKITKRGQNVTFRCDPISEHNRLYWYRQTLGQGPEFLTYFQNEAQLEKSRLLSDRFSAERPKGSFSTLEIQRTEQGDSAMYLCASSPSQGQGYTFGSGTRLTVV.